Listed below are T cell receptor beta chains from one sample, sequenced in a study of blood T cell repertoires in COVID-19. Repertoires were generated with immunoSEQ multiplex PCR, while TCRdb's copy carries only in-frame clones and drops some. The data hold about 82,000 clones, with under 80% observed a single time. Sequencing was done on a sample of peripheral blood. These receptors were taken from a man aged 60 to 69 with COVID-19, enrolled during active disease. The CDR3 runs from the conserved cysteine through the conserved F or W. A D gene is named only where the DNA matches it firmly. The listing skips clone size in some rows; elsewhere it reads once, few, many or a size class.

d_call j_call v_call clone_size cdr3_nt cdr3_aa
TRBD2 TRBJ2-5 TRBV7-2 . TGTGCCAGCAGACAATCGGGCGGGAGCCCGGGGGAGACCCAGTACTTC CASRQSGGSPGETQYF
. TRBJ2-3 TRBV20-1 . TGCAGTGCTAGTTCGAGCGGCAACACAGATACGCAGTATTTT CSASSSGNTDTQYF
. TRBJ2-1 TRBV5-1 . TGCGCCAGCAGCTTGGTAGATGAGCAGTTCTTC CASSLVDEQFF
TRBD2 TRBJ2-5 TRBV3-1/TRBV3-2 . TGTGCCAGCAGCCAAGGTCCCGCTAGCGGTCAAGAGACCCAGTACTTC CASSQGPASGQETQYF
. TRBJ2-7 TRBV19 . TGTGCCAGTAGTCGTGAACGGGGTCTGGAGCAGTACTTC CASSRERGLEQYF
TRBD2 TRBJ2-2 TRBV5-1 . TGCGCCAGCAGCTTGGCGGGACTAGATTCTTTCCCCGCGAACACCGGGGAGCTGTTTTTT CASSLAGLDSFPANTGELFF
. TRBJ2-5 TRBV30 few TGTGCCTGGAACGGGCAGGGTGGGCAGACCCAGTACTTC CAWNGQGGQTQYF
TRBD2 TRBJ2-1 TRBV4-1 . TGCGCCAGCAGCCGGGCGGGGGGGACAGTCTCCTACAATGAGCAGTTCTTC CASSRAGGTVSYNEQFF
TRBD2 TRBJ2-7 TRBV5-1 . TGCGCCAGCAGCTTGGGGGGGACTAGCGACTACGAGCAGTACTTC CASSLGGTSDYEQYF
. TRBJ2-5 TRBV5-8 . TGTGCCAGCAGCTTGGCACAGCAAGAGACCCAGTACTTC CASSLAQQETQYF
TRBD1 TRBJ1-5 TRBV5-1 . TGCGCCAGCAGCTTAGGGGGACAGCGAAATCAGCCCCAGCATTTT CASSLGGQRNQPQHF
. TRBJ2-5 TRBV7-2 once TGTGCCAGCAGCTTAGCGGCAAGCGCCCAAGAGACCCAGTACTTC CASSLAASAQETQYF
. TRBJ2-5 TRBV7-9 . TGTGCCAGCAGCCCCCCCGCCAGGTACCAAGAGACCCAGTACTTC CASSPPARYQETQYF
TRBD1 TRBJ1-5 TRBV27 few TGTGCCAGCAGTTTATCGGGCACAGGGGCAACCAATCAGCCCCAGCATTTT CASSLSGTGATNQPQHF
. TRBJ2-2 TRBV6-5 . TGTGCCAGCAGTTACGGCCTAACCCCGAGGACCGGGGAGCTGTTTTTT CASSYGLTPRTGELFF
TRBD1 TRBJ2-7 TRBV5-5 . TGTGCCAGCAGCTTTAGGACAGGGGGCAGGTACGAGCAGTACTTC CASSFRTGGRYEQYF
TRBD1 TRBJ2-5 TRBV28 . TGTGCCAGCAGTTCCCACAGGGGGCAAGGGGAGACCCAGTACTTC CASSSHRGQGETQYF